Presented here are 24 T cell receptor beta chains from one specimen sequenced in a study of CXCR3-negative and CXCR3-positive naive CD8 T cells. Study outcomes and limitations: The TRB CDR3s that CXCR3-positive naive cells carried were more hydrophobic than those of CXCR3-negative naive cells.

These TCRs' antigens remain unknown. It was by 5' RACE with UMI labels that the TRB cDNA libraries were prepared. TCRdb re-called the 5' RACE reads and shows each CDR3 protein once, DNA omitted. This table lists tens of thousands of distinct CDR3 sequences. The sample comprised naive CXCR3+ CD8+ T cells from blood. Subset: CD45RO-CCR7+CD27+CD95- naive CD8+ T cells expressing CXCR3 (TNR3+). These receptors all stem from a human donor in good health. Some clones in this sample may be carry-over from other donors' samples.

The chain's CDR3 is CASANRTLRETQYF. The rearrangement links TRBV6-4 to TRBJ2-5. The CDR3 consists of 14 residues. Germline CDR1 and CDR2: MRHNA and SNTAGT.

The chain combines TRBV6-2 or TRBV6-3 with TRBJ2-2; the TCRdb D gene call, TRBD2, has no DNA to confirm it. This CDR3 comprises 18 residues. CDR1 is MNHEY, CDR2 SVGEGT, per germline. The CDR3 sequence: CASTTAAGGLLNTGEPFF.

CDR3 sequence: CASSFSYLEQYF. This chain joins TRBV7-9 and TRBJ2-7. The CDR3 spans 12 residues. In germline, CDR1 is SEHNR, CDR2 FQNEAQ (reference sequence).

The chain's CDR3 is CSVAENSYEQYF. The chain carries TRBV29-1 and TRBJ2-7. CDR1 and CDR2 (germline): SQVTM, ANQGSEA. The CDR3 contains 12 residues.

The chain combines TRBV6-2 or TRBV6-3 with TRBJ2-1; absent DNA, TCRdb's TRBD1 call cannot be checked. This CDR3 contains 12 residues. Looked up from germline, CDR1 is MNHEY and CDR2 is SVGEGT. CDR3 sequence: CASSGQYNEQFF.

This rearrangement joins TRBV7-9 to TRBJ2-3; checking the TCRdb D call of TRBD1 is not possible without DNA. The CDR3 spans 15 residues. In germline, CDR1 is SEHNR, CDR2 FQNEAQ (reference sequence). CDR3 sequence reads: CASRIIGGSTDTQYF.

V and J are TRBV6-2 or TRBV6-3 and TRBJ2-5; TCRdb's assignment of TRBD1 cannot be checked, as there is no DNA. The germline CDR1 and CDR2 sequences are MNHEY and SVGEGT. The CDR3 covers 15 residues. The CDR3 protein is CASSPPRADQETQYF.

J is TRBJ1-1 and V is TRBV10-2; TCRdb gives TRBD1 as the D gene, but with no DNA this cannot be confirmed. Germline lookup yields CDR1 WSHSY and CDR2 SAAADI. The CDR3 sequence is 15 residues long. The CDR3 loop is CASSQITVGRTEAFF.

This chain's CDR3 is CASSVLSGTGTGELFF. The V and J genes are TRBV5-1 and TRBJ2-2; TCRdb names TRBD1, which stays unverified in the absence of DNA. Looked up from germline, CDR1 is SGHRS and CDR2 is YFSETQ. The CDR3 has 16 amino acids.

The chain couples TRBV4-3 to TRBJ1-4; TCRdb returns TRBD1, unconfirmable since there is no DNA. The CDR3 extends over 16 amino acids. Germline V gene sequence: CDR1 LGHNA, CDR2 YSLEER. CDR3 protein: CASSQDLRGAREKLFF.

V gene TRBV2 combines with J gene TRBJ2-5; TCRdb returns TRBD1, unconfirmable since there is no DNA. This CDR3 is 14 amino acids long. The V gene's germline CDR1 is SNHLY and CDR2 FYNNEI. The CDR3 loop reads CASRGQGVRETQYF.

V is TRBV3-1 and J is TRBJ1-3; the D call from TCRdb, TRBD1, cannot be confirmed without DNA. The germline V gene encodes CDR1 LGHDT and CDR2 YNNKEL (reference sequence). The CDR3 is 14 amino acids. CDR3: CASSLQDSGNTIYF.

The chain links TRBV7-9 to TRBJ2-1; with no DNA, the TCRdb D assignment of TRBD1 cannot be verified. Germline V CDR1 and CDR2: SEHNR, FQNEAQ (reference sequence). The CDR3 sequence is 13 residues long. The CDR3 sequence is CASMAGATLEQFF.

V and J are TRBV5-4 and TRBJ2-7; TCRdb designates TRBD2, a call that cannot be tested without DNA. This CDR3 spans 16 amino acids. The germline V gene encodes CDR1 SGHNT and CDR2 YYREEE (reference sequence). CDR3 residues: CASSQEPGLLSYEQYF.

The CDR3 spells CASSDSSGGAVDTQYF. The J gene is TRBJ2-3, the V gene TRBV6-4; absent DNA, TCRdb's TRBD2 call cannot be checked. This CDR3 region has 16 residues. CDR1 is MRHNA and CDR2 is SNTAGT in the germline V gene.

The genes are TRBV11-2 and TRBJ2-2; TCRdb's assignment of TRBD2 cannot be checked, as there is no DNA. The CDR3 is 17 residues long. Germline loops: CDR1 SGHAT, CDR2 FQNNGV. The CDR3 loop is CASSSQSRAPNTGELFF.

This chain connects TRBV11-2 to TRBJ1-5. This CDR3 spans 14 amino acids. Germline CDR1 reads SGHAT; CDR2 reads FQNNGV. The CDR3: CASSRSGGNQPQHF.

The chain uses TRBV19 and TRBJ1-2. This CDR3 has 13 residues. Per germline, CDR1 LNHDA and CDR2 SQIVND (reference sequence). The CDR3 here is CASKSAGDYGYTF.

This chain connects TRBV6-5 to TRBJ2-7; TCRdb calls TRBD2, which cannot be checked without DNA. The CDR3 has 15 residues. Per germline, CDR1 MNHEY and CDR2 SVGAGI. This CDR3 is CASSILAGGPYEQYF.

The gene calls are TRBV6-6 and TRBJ2-7; TCRdb designates TRBD1, a call that cannot be tested without DNA. The CDR3 is made up of 13 amino acids. CDR1 is MNHNY, CDR2 SVGAGI, per germline (reference sequence). The CDR3: CASSHGTGYEQYF.

The chain's CDR3 is CASSPWDTTYEQYF. The genes are TRBV18 and TRBJ2-7; there is no DNA to check the TCRdb D call of TRBD1. In germline, CDR1 is KGHSH, CDR2 LQKENI. The CDR3 has 14 amino acids.

This chain links TRBV6-5 with TRBJ1-2; TCRdb's D gene call, TRBD1, goes unchecked for lack of DNA. CDR3 length equals 13 residues. From germline, CDR1 is MNHEY and CDR2 SVGAGI. This chain's CDR3 is CASRPGTGLGYTF.

This chain uses TRBV12-3 or TRBV12-4 with TRBJ1-2; no DNA is available, so the TRBD1 call from TCRdb remains unchecked. This CDR3 region has 14 residues. CDR3 in amino acids: CASTWTGAGNGYTF.

The chain is built from TRBV7-9 and TRBJ2-7; TCRdb's D call, TRBD1, is unchecked because there is no DNA. Germline V gene data show CDR1 as SEHNR and CDR2 as FQNEAQ (reference sequence). This CDR3 comprises 14 residues. CDR3 protein: CASSYVPAAYEQYF.